This TCR beta chain was recovered during a study of blood T cell repertoires in COVID-19. Study as a whole: The cDNA or gDNA used as material had been derived from T cells, B-cell-depleted T cells, or PBMCs.

Seattle cases were enrolled at active infection and followed longitudinally. TCRdb's table, derived via immunoSEQ multiplex PCR, lists solely in-frame clones and lacks some. The sample consists of 110,000 or so clones, more than 80% of them appearing once. The CDR3 is made up of 14 amino acids. Germline V gene lookup returns CDR1 MNHEY and CDR2 SMNVEV (reference sequence). With V trimmed by 5 bases and J by 6 bases, 7 bases remained unmatched. The rearrangement joins TRBV27 to TRBJ1-5; 7 bases match TRBD1. Sequencing was carried out using peripheral blood. The TCR originated in a woman aged 60-70 years with COVID-19, enrolled during active disease. The CDR3 spells CASSQQGNRQPQHF. CDR3 coding DNA: TGTGCCAGCAGTCAACAGGGGAATCGTCAGCCCCAGCATTTT.